This TCR beta chain was obtained from a study of cytomegalovirus exposure and HLA in healthy donors. Notes on the study in general: In most subjects, TCR beta sequences reportedly gave accurate predictions of HLA-A and HLA-B alleles. Sequencing depth across donors, presence/absence analyses assumed, was roughly uniform. Association with HLA alleles at 0.05 false discovery rate was found for 16,951 TCR beta sequences in a later analysis.

Germline V CDR1 and CDR2: MDHEN, SYDVKM. The V and J ends lost 4 bases and 2 bases respectively, with 11 bases between them. The CDR3 sequence is 14 residues long. The PCR employed 60 Vbeta primers together with 13 Jbeta primers. The repertoire was sequenced with immunoSEQ multiplex PCR; TCRdb's copy has only in-frame clones and lacks some. The sample includes around 140,000 clones, roughly 79% of them seen just once. At collection, donors were nominally healthy, but unrecorded immune exposures were probable. With regard to this clone: Its specificity is not known.

V usage is TRBV28 and J usage is TRBJ1-1; maybe TRBD1 (6 bases). The sequence came from a middle-aged woman in good health and CMV-seronegative. The sequenced material came from PBMCs. CDR3 in DNA: TGTGCCAGCAGTTCCACAGGGTTTAACACTGAAGCTTTCTTT. Its translation is CASSSTGFNTEAFF.